The 18 T cell receptor beta chains below were found in one sample sequenced in a study of T cell changes during pregnancy in multiple sclerosis. Produced via immunoSEQ multiplex PCR; TCRdb's table is partial and in-frame only. The sample has over 65,000 clones, about 95% seen once; the top ten hold about 0.61%. Sequencing was performed on peripheral blood, taken in the third trimester of pregnancy. Receptor source: a female donor with multiple sclerosis, enrolled in a pregnancy study.

Details on this clone: Sequence at one end of the junction differs from germline and may be a read error. The chain links TRBV7-7 to TRBJ2-3, with 9 bases lining up with TRBD2. The CDR3 totals 16 residues. CDR1 and CDR2 from the germline V gene are SSHAT and FNYEAQ (reference sequence). CDR3 DNA sequence: TGTGCTAGCAGCTTAGGAGCGGGGGGCGGATCAGATACGCAGTATTTT. It specifies CASSLGAGGGSDTQYF. Filled out from reference TRBV7-7 and TRBJ2-3, the complete variable domain reads GAGVSQSPRYKVTKRGQDVTLRCDPISSHATLYWYQQALGQGPEFLTYFNYEAQPDKSGLPSDRFSAERPEGSISTLTIQRTEQRDSAMYRCASSLGAGGGSDTQYFGPGTRLTVL.

The chain links TRBV18 to TRBJ2-5, with D unresolved. V lost 3 bases, J lost 4 bases, and 12 bases lay in between. The V gene's germline CDR1 is KGHSH and CDR2 LQKENI. The CDR3 totals 14 residues. The CDR3 DNA reads as TGTGCCAGCTCACCGGGCCAGGTGGTAGAGACCCAGTACTTC. Its translation: CASSPGQVVETQYF.

This chain joins TRBV7-9 and TRBJ1-6; TRBD1 might be the D (6 bases). CDR1 SEHNR and CDR2 FQNEAQ come from the germline V gene (reference sequence). The CDR3 covers 14 residues. V was trimmed by 1 base and J by 6 bases, leaving 7 bases between them. CDR3 bases: TGTGCCAGCAGCTTAGGGACAGTTAATTCACCCCTCCACTTT. Translating it yields CASSLGTVNSPLHF.

The sample holds a few counts of this clone. An end of the junction does not agree with germline; a read error may underlie this. The CDR3 nucleotides are TGTGCCAGCAGCCCCCTCAGGGACAGGGGTGGGTTTCGGTTT. Residues: CASSPLRDRGGFRF. The rearrangement links TRBV6-5 to TRBJ1-5; 10 bases are a match to TRBD1. The CDR3 is 14 amino acids. Germline values: CDR1 MNHEY, CDR2 SVGAGI.

This clone was detected once. J is TRBJ1-1 and V is TRBV6-5, with 7 nucleotides matching TRBD1. V dropped 6 bases and J dropped 0; count of bases not matched to a gene: 7. From germline, CDR1 is MNHEY and CDR2 SVGAGI. This CDR3 region has 15 residues. CDR3 nucleotides: TGTGCCAGCAGCAACAGGGGTCCGATGAACACTGAAGCTTTCTTT. Its protein is CASSNRGPMNTEAFF.

CDR3 sequence (DNA): TGTGCCAGTAGTACCCGAGAGACCCAGTACTTC. Its protein is CASSTRETQYF. The V call is TRBV19, the J call TRBJ2-5, with D unresolved. The CDR3 runs 11 residues. The V end lost 4 bases, the J end lost 4 bases, and 4 bases lay between the germline ends. Germline CDR1 LNHDA, CDR2 SQIVND (reference sequence).

The chain is built from TRBV4-2 and TRBJ2-1; the D is unclear. Per germline, CDR1 LGHNA and CDR2 YNFKEQ. Trimming pared 4 bases from V and 9 bases from J, leaving 10 bases between. The CDR3 extends over 12 amino acids. This CDR3 is CASSPSYSEQFF. The CDR3 DNA sequence: TGTGCCAGCAGCCCATCCTATAGTGAGCAGTTCTTC.

The chain carries TRBV4-1 and TRBJ2-5; D possibly corresponds to TRBD2 (7 bases). Germline values: CDR1 MGHRA, CDR2 YSYEKL. This CDR3 spans 15 amino acids. V dropped 4 bases and J dropped 1 base, with 13 bases sitting between them. The CDR3 sequence: CASSPGRGGQETQYF. In DNA form, the CDR3 reads TGCGCCAGCAGCCCAGGGAGGGGGGGCCAAGAGACCCAGTACTTC.

The chain couples TRBV10-3 to TRBJ1-1, with 8 bases aligning to TRBD1. The junction had 8 bases not matched to a gene; V was cut back by 9 bases and J by 5 bases. This CDR3 is built from 13 residues. CDR1 is ENHRY and CDR2 is SYGVKD in the germline V gene. The CDR3 sequence is CAITPGQATEAFF. As DNA, the CDR3 is TGTGCCATTACGCCGGGACAGGCGACTGAAGCTTTCTTT.

J is TRBJ1-1 and V is TRBV6-5, with TRBD1 matching 8 bases. Germline-derived CDR1 and CDR2 are MNHEY and SVGAGI. The CDR3 spans 15 residues. V lost 4 bases and J lost 0; bases outside the gene matches: 4. CDR3 DNA: TGTGCCAGCAGTTCCAACAGGGGGTTGAACACTGAAGCTTTCTTT. Translation: CASSSNRGLNTEAFF.

The rearrangement joins TRBV9 to TRBJ2-5; TRBD2 agrees at 10 bases. Trimming cost V 3 bases and J 5 bases; bases outside gene matches: 7. This CDR3 spans 15 amino acids. The V gene's germline CDR1 is SGDLS and CDR2 YYNGEE. This CDR3 reads CASSASSGGWETQYF. CDR3 coding DNA: TGTGCCAGCAGCGCCTCTAGCGGGGGATGGGAGACCCAGTACTTC.

V is TRBV7-2 and J is TRBJ2-3, with D possibly matching TRBD2 (7 bases). The CDR3 has 17 amino acids. Per the germline V gene, CDR1 is SGHTA and CDR2 is FQGNSA. Trimming took off 1 base at V and 6 bases at J, with 20 bases between the two ends. Here the CDR3 DNA reads TGTGCCAGCAGCTTAGAAGAAGTGGGGCGGGGGCTGGATACGCAGTATTTT. Translated, it gives CASSLEEVGRGLDTQYF. Using reference TRBV7-2 and TRBJ2-3 for the parts outside the CDR3, the full variable domain is GAGVSQSPSNKVTEKGKDVELRCDPISGHTALYWYRQSLGQGLEFLIYFQGNSAPDKSGLPSDRFSAERTGGSVSTLTIQRTQQEDSAVYLCASSLEEVGRGLDTQYFGPGTRLTVL.

This rearrangement joins TRBV5-4 to TRBJ1-2; D uncertain. Trimming left V 5 bases short and J 2 bases short, with 7 bases between. The CDR3 totals 12 residues. Germline CDR1 reads SGHNT; CDR2 reads YYREEE (reference sequence). For the CDR3, the DNA is TGTGCCAGCAGGAACAGAAACTATGGCTACACCTTC. This encodes CASRNRNYGYTF.

The V call is TRBV4-1, the J call TRBJ1-4, with a weak D call TRBD1 (6 bases). This CDR3 comprises 12 residues. Per germline, CDR1 MGHRA and CDR2 YSYEKL. Trimming took off 5 bases at V and 11 bases at J, with 12 bases between the two ends. The CDR3 is CASSATGMKLFF. DNA of the CDR3: TGCGCCAGCAGCGCCACAGGGATGAAACTGTTTTTT.

V usage is TRBV7-2 and J usage is TRBJ2-5, with 12 nucleotides matching TRBD2. After removal of 5 bases from V and 5 bases from J, the junction contained 9 bases not matched to a gene. The CDR3 spans 16 residues. Germline CDR1 reads SGHTA; CDR2 reads FQGNSA. As DNA, the CDR3 is TGTGCCAGCAGCCCCACTAGCGGGGGGATTTGGGAGACCCAGTACTTC. This encodes CASSPTSGGIWETQYF.

The rearrangement uses TRBV7-3 and TRBJ2-2; D perhaps matches TRBD2 (5 bases). The CDR3 is made up of 12 amino acids. The germline V gene has CDR1 SGHTA and CDR2 FQGTGA. Trimming shortened V by 8 bases and J by 8 bases, and 12 bases separated the two germline ends. The DNA of the CDR3 is TGTGCCAGCTCCAGTGGAGGAGGGGAGCTGTTTTTT. Residues: CASSSGGGELFF.

The CDR3, as DNA: TGTGCCAGCGGTATAGGGGGGGGCAAAACAGATACGCAGTATTTT. Protein product: CASGIGGGKTDTQYF. The rearrangement links TRBV6-6 to TRBJ2-3, with D perhaps matching TRBD2 (7 bases). Germline V gives CDR1 MNHNY, CDR2 SVGAGI (reference sequence). CDR3 length: 15 amino acids. Trimming removed 8 bases from V and 3 bases from J, with 18 bases in between.

The chain recombines TRBV19 with TRBJ1-1; D gene ambiguous. Looked up from germline, CDR1 is LNHDA and CDR2 is SQIVND (reference sequence). V was cut by 7 bases and J by 1 base, with 13 bases left in between. The CDR3 consists of 14 residues. CDR3 sequence (DNA): TGTGCCAGTATAAACCTGAACGGGAACACTGAAGCTTTCTTT. It yields the protein CASINLNGNTEAFF.